Given below is one T cell receptor (beta chain) in context. Its antigen is undetermined. TCRdb reanalysed the 5' RACE reads using MiXCR and keeps one entry per CDR3 protein. The sample has 430,000 or so distinct CDR3 sequences, 20% to 25% seen once. This record comes from a study of identical twins. General study results and limits: Surplus twin overlap in beta out-of-frame sequences was less pronounced.

CDR3 length: 14 residues. CDR1 is SGHNT, CDR2 YENEEA, per germline. Trimming stripped 0 bases from V and 7 bases from J, with 11 bases between. The same sample was also used in a study of T cells expressing NK-cell markers.

Sequencing input: CD4+ T cells sorted from blood. The clonotype comes from a woman aged 18-29 years in good health. The chain has TRBV11-3 and TRBJ2-3; D gene uncertain. The CDR3 sequence: CASSLDSYQNTQYF. The CDR3, as DNA: TGTGCCAGCAGCTTAGACAGCTATCAAAATACGCAGTATTTT.